This TCR beta chain was sequenced in a study of blood T cell repertoires in COVID-19. Generated by immunoSEQ multiplex PCR, the TCRdb table keeps only in-frame clones and is missing some. The table shows some 200,000 clones, with 80% to 90% occurring only once. Germline assignment: CDR1 SEHNR and CDR2 FQNEAQ (reference sequence). V was trimmed by 5 bases and J by 0 bases, leaving 14 bases between them. The CDR3 length is 16 residues. This clone was observed a few times. The sequence was collected from a woman under 30 in a cohort exposed to, infected with or recovered from COVID-19 (not recorded which). The chain links TRBV7-9 to TRBJ2-1; perhaps TRBD2 as D (6 bases). Sequencing was performed on PBMCs or T cells enriched from blood (not recorded which). CDR3 sequence reads: CASSPALASSYNEQFF. CDR3 DNA: TGTGCCAGCAGCCCGGCGCTAGCGAGCTCCTACAATGAGCAGTTCTTC.